What follows are 15 T cell receptor beta chains derived from one specimen sequenced in a study of shared clonotypes between healthy human individuals. Assay: immunoSEQ multiplex PCR; the TCRdb copy retains only in-frame clones and omits some. This table has 2 million to 2.5 million clones, approximately 94% appearing once. The sequenced sample was naive CD4+ T cells sorted from blood. The subset: CD45RA+ positively selected. The receptor source for this set is a man younger than 35 in good health.

This clone has just one count. This rearrangement joins TRBV19 to TRBJ1-2, with D tentatively TRBD1 (6 bases). There are 12 residues in the CDR3. Germline V gives CDR1 LNHDA, CDR2 SQIVND (reference sequence). Trimming shortened V by 6 bases and J by 4 bases, and 9 bases separated the two germline ends. The CDR3 DNA is TGTGCCAGTAGGGACAGTGGCTATGGCTACACCTTC. Protein product: CASRDSGYGYTF.

The J gene is TRBJ2-5, the V gene TRBV15; D is unresolved. Trimming shortened V by 5 bases and J by 2 bases, and 9 bases separated the two germline ends. CDR3 length equals 13 residues. Germline V gene sequence: CDR1 LNHNV, CDR2 YYDKDF (reference sequence). CDR3 region: CATSYRDQETQYF. The CDR3 nucleotides read TGTGCCACCAGCTACAGAGATCAAGAGACCCAGTACTTC.

This chain joins TRBV2 and TRBJ1-1, with unresolved D. CDR1 is SNHLY and CDR2 is FYNNEI in the germline V gene. V was clipped by 2 bases and J by 1 base, with 5 bases between them. The CDR3 totals 13 residues. This CDR3 reads CASSEPTNTEAFF. The CDR3 nucleotides are TGTGCCAGCAGTGAACCGACGAACACTGAAGCTTTCTTT.

A word on this clone: Other DNA variants within this sample encode the same CDR3. The chain is built from TRBV6-5 and TRBJ1-1; no clear D. The CDR3 consists of 14 residues. Germline V lookup: CDR1 MNHEY, CDR2 SVGAGI. Trimming took off 0 bases at V and 1 base at J, with 6 bases between the two ends. The CDR3 nucleotides read TGTGCCAGCAGTTACTCAGGCGGGAACACTGAAGCTTTCTTT. This gives the protein CASSYSGGNTEAFF.

The chain recombines TRBV5-1 with TRBJ2-7, with D possibly called TRBD1 or TRBD2 (6 bases each). V was shortened by 1 base and J by 0 bases, with 11 bases between the two germline ends. There are 15 residues in the CDR3. Germline CDR1 reads SGHRS; CDR2 reads YFSETQ. In DNA, the CDR3 is TGCGCCAGCAGCTTGTTCGGGGGCGGCTCCTACGAGCAGTACTTC. Its protein is CASSLFGGGSYEQYF. Using reference TRBV5-1 and TRBJ2-7 for the parts outside the CDR3, the full variable domain is KAGVTQTPRYLIKTRGQQVTLSCSPISGHRSVSWYQQTPGQGLQFLFEYFSETQRNKGNFPGRFSGRQFSNSRSEMNVSTLELGDSALYLCASSLFGGGSYEQYFGPGTRLTVT.

CDR3 coding DNA: TGCGCCAGCAGTGAACGGCACAACACCGGGGAGCTGTTTTTT. Translating it yields CASSERHNTGELFF. This rearrangement joins TRBV10-1 to TRBJ2-2, with unresolved D. The CDR3 loop spans 14 amino acids. The germline CDR1 and CDR2 sequences are WNHNN and SYGVQD (reference sequence). V was cut by 3 bases and J by 2 bases, with 7 bases left in between.

This chain links TRBV21-1 with TRBJ2-7. TRBV21-1 is recorded as a pseudogene. The CDR3 totals 16 residues. DNA for the CDR3: TGTGCCAGCAGGGCAGGGGGGGACGGAAATACATACGAGCAGTACTTC. Amino acids: CASRAGGDGNTYEQYF.

The chain joins TRBV14 to TRBJ2-3; no clear D. Trimming removed 3 bases at V and 2 bases at J, with 6 bases between. The CDR3 is made up of 13 amino acids. Looked up from germline, CDR1 is SGHDN and CDR2 is FVKESK. The CDR3 sequence: CASSHDFTDTQYF. The CDR3 DNA reads TGTGCCAGCAGCCACGATTTCACAGATACGCAGTATTTT.

V gene TRBV6-6 combines with J gene TRBJ1-2; maybe TRBD1 (5 bases). The CDR3 spans 14 residues. Trimming cost V 6 bases and J 1 base, with 12 bases left between them. The V gene's germline CDR1 is MNHNY and CDR2 SVGAGI (reference sequence). The CDR3 spells CASSQAGLNYGYTF. As DNA, the CDR3 is TGTGCCAGCAGCCAAGCGGGGCTTAACTATGGCTACACCTTC.

V gene TRBV6-6 combines with J gene TRBJ2-7; unclear D gene. V gave up 5 bases and J gave up 2 bases, with 16 bases separating them. The CDR3 length is 15 residues. CDR1 is MNHNY, CDR2 SVGAGI, per germline (reference sequence). CDR3 nucleotide sequence: TGTGCCAGCAGTAATCAGGCACTCTCTCCCTACGAGCAGTACTTC. It is translated as CASSNQALSPYEQYF.

Concerning this clone itself: A read error may produce the germline difference seen at one junction end. The chain has TRBV30 and TRBJ2-1; 8 bases agree with TRBD2. Looked up from germline, CDR1 is GTSNPN and CDR2 is SVGIG (reference sequence). This CDR3 spans 12 amino acids. The CDR3 sequence is CASGGDYNEQFF. The CDR3 region has the DNA TGCGCGAGCGGGGGAGACTACAATGAGCAGTTCTTC.

J is TRBJ2-5 and V is TRBV9; D tentatively fits TRBD1 or TRBD2 (5 bases each). The germline V gene has CDR1 SGDLS and CDR2 YYNGEE. The CDR3 has 17 residues. V lost 4 bases to trimming and J lost 2 bases, with 21 bases between them. The CDR3 sequence: CASSLEEQAIRQETQYF. The CDR3 nucleotides are TGTGCCAGCAGCTTGGAGGAACAGGCGATACGGCAAGAGACCCAGTACTTC.

The rearrangement links TRBV7-2 to TRBJ2-3; no clear D. Germline V gene sequence: CDR1 SGHTA, CDR2 FQGNSA. V gave up 5 bases and J gave up 0 bases, with 12 bases separating them. The length of the CDR3 is 15 residues. The CDR3 reads CASSARRSSTDTQYF. The CDR3 DNA reads as TGTGCCAGCAGCGCGAGGCGGTCTAGCACAGATACGCAGTATTTT.

The chain recombines TRBV5-4 with TRBJ2-2, with D perhaps TRBD1 or TRBD2 (5 bases each). The germline V gene has CDR1 SGHNT and CDR2 YYREEE (reference sequence). CDR3 length equals 15 residues. Trimming stripped 7 bases from V and 4 bases from J, with 17 bases between. The DNA of the CDR3 is TGTGCCAGCGGGGTAGCAGGGAGTGGCACCGGGGAGCTGTTTTTT. Translated: CASGVAGSGTGELFF.

In the case of this clone: Other DNA sequences in this specimen translate into the identical CDR3. V is TRBV5-4 and J is TRBJ2-3; perhaps D is TRBD1 or TRBD2 (6 bases each). The CDR3 is made up of 15 amino acids. CDR1 and CDR2 from the germline V gene are SGHNT and YYREEE (reference sequence). V lost 0 bases to trimming and J lost 0 bases, with 8 bases between them. CDR3 protein: CASSLGGASTDTQYF. The CDR3 DNA reads as TGTGCCAGCAGCTTGGGGGGGGCGAGCACAGATACGCAGTATTTT.